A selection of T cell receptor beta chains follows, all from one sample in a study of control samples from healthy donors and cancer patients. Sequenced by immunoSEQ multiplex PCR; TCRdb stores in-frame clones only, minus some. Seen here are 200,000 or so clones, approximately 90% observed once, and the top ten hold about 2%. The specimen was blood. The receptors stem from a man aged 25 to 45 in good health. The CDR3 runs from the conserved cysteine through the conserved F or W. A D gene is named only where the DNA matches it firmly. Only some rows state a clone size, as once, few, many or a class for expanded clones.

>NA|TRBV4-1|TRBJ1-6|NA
CASSRVVRVGSYNSPLHF
TGCGCCAGCAGCCGAGTGGTCCGGGTAGGGTCCTATAATTCACCCCTCCACTTT
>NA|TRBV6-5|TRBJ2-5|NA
CASSYSRPPGETQYF
TGTGCCAGCAGTTACTCGCGACCGCCAGGGGAGACCCAGTACTTC
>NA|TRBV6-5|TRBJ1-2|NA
CASTPPIPKGGYTF
TGTGCCAGCACCCCGCCTATCCCCAAGGGTGGCTACACCTTC
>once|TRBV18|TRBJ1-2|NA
CASSPPRTGLANYGYTF
TGTGCCAGCTCACCACCTCGCACAGGGTTAGCTAACTATGGCTACACCTTC
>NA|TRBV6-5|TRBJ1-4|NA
CASLYRGARRLFF
TGTGCCAGCCTTTACAGAGGGGCGAGAAGGCTGTTTTTT
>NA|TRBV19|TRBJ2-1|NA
CASTSSSYNEQFF
TGTGCCAGTACTTCTAGCTCCTACAATGAGCAGTTCTTC
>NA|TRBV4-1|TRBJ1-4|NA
CASSQWRGEKLFF
TGCGCCAGCAGCCAATGGCGCGGGGAAAAACTGTTTTTT
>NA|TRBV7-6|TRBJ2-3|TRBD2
CASSFSGGGDTQYF
TGTGCCAGCAGCTTCAGCGGGGGCGGGGATACGCAGTATTTT
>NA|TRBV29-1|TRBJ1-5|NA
CSATTGQDQPQHF
TGCAGCGCCACAACGGGGCAAGATCAGCCCCAGCATTTT
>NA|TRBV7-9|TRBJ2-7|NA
CAIESRFSYEQYF
TGTGCCATAGAATCGCGTTTCTCCTACGAGCAGTACTTC
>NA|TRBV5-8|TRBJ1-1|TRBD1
CASSQDRADTEAFF
TGTGCCAGCAGCCAGGACAGGGCGGACACTGAAGCTTTCTTT
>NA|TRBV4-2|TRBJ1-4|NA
CAAGAVKLFF
TGTGCCGCCGGGGCAGTAAAACTGTTTTTT
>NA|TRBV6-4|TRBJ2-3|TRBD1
CASSVGTDPGTDTQYF
TGTGCCAGCAGTGTCGGGACAGACCCGGGGACAGATACGCAGTATTTT
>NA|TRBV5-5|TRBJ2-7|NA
CASSLGLHEQYF
TGTGCCAGCAGCTTGGGCCTCCACGAGCAGTACTTC
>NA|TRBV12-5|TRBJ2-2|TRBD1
CASGLITGTGGRRSTGELFF
TGTGCTAGTGGTTTGATAACCGGGACAGGGGGCAGAAGGTCCACCGGGGAGCTGTTTTTT
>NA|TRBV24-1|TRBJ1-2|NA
CATSDLGGYTF
TGTGCCACCAGTGATCTCGGAGGCTACACCTTC
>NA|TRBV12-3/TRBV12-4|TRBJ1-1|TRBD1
CASSWTGAEAFF
TGTGCCAGCAGTTGGACAGGGGCTGAAGCTTTCTTT
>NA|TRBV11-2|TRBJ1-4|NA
CASSFKATNEKLFF
TGTGCCAGCAGCTTCAAAGCAACTAATGAAAAACTGTTTTTT
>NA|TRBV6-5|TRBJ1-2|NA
CASSYYGTNYGYTF
TGTGCCAGCAGTTACTATGGCACCAACTATGGCTACACCTTC
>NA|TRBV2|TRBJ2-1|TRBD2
CASRAGLAGKANEQFF
TGTGCCAGCAGAGCGGGACTAGCGGGGAAAGCCAATGAGCAGTTCTTC
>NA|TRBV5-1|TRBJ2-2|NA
CASSLNSGELFF
TGCGCCAGCAGCTTAAACTCCGGGGAGCTGTTTTTT
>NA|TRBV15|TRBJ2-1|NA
CATSTQGTSYNEQFF
TGTGCCACCAGCACACAGGGTACCTCCTACAATGAGCAGTTCTTC
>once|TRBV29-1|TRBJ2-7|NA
CSVERSTNEQYF
TGCAGCGTTGAACGGAGCACCAACGAGCAGTACTTC
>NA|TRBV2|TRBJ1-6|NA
CASSYNSPLHF
TGTGCCAGCTCCTATAATTCACCCCTCCACTTT
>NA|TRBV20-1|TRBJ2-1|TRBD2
CSASRMGGVGEQFF
TGCAGTGCTAGTAGGATGGGGGGGGTTGGTGAGCAGTTCTTC
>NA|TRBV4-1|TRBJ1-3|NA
CASSISSGNTIYF
TGCGCCAGCAGCATAAGTTCTGGAAACACCATATATTTT
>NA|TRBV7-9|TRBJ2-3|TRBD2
CASSIVAGALTDTQYF
TGTGCCAGCAGCATCGTAGCGGGGGCTCTGACAGATACGCAGTATTTT
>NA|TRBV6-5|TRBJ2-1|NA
CAGGGPLYNEQFF
TGTGCCGGAGGGGGCCCCCTTTACAATGAGCAGTTCTTC
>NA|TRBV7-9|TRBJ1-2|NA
CAGTPRAKSDGYTF
TGTGCCGGCACCCCCAGGGCCAAGAGTGATGGCTACACCTTC
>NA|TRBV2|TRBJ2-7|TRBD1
CASGGQGTYEQYF
TGTGCCAGCGGGGGACAGGGTACCTACGAGCAGTACTTC
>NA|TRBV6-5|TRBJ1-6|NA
CASRRTENSPLHF
TGTGCCAGCAGGAGGACGGAGAATTCACCCCTCCACTTT
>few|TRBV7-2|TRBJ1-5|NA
CASNTGLYSNQPQHF
TGTGCCAGCAACACCGGGCTTTATAGCAATCAGCCCCAGCATTTT
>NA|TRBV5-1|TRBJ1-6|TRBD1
CASSVRQGDSPLHF
TGCGCCAGCAGCGTGAGACAGGGAGATTCACCCCTCCACTTT
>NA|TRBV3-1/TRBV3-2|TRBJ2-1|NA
CASSQKGSGNNEQFF
TGTGCCAGCAGCCAAAAGGGCTCAGGCAACAATGAGCAGTTCTTC
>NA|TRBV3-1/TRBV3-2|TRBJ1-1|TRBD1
CASSPQGAGDTEAFF
TGTGCCAGCAGCCCACAGGGGGCGGGGGACACTGAAGCTTTCTTT
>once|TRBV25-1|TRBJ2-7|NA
CASSDPSQSSYEQYF
TGTGCCAGCAGTGACCCTAGCCAGAGCTCCTACGAGCAGTACTTC
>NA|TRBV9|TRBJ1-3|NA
CASSVHDSPENTIYF
TGTGCCAGCAGCGTCCACGACTCTCCCGAAAACACCATATATTTT
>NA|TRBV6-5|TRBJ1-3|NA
CACWAGDSGNTIYF
TGTGCCTGCTGGGCCGGGGACTCTGGAAACACCATATATTTT
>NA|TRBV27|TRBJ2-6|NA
CASSLGVSGANVLTF
TGTGCCAGCAGTTTAGGGGTATCTGGGGCCAACGTCCTGACTTTC
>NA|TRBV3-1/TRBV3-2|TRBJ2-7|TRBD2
CASSQRRGGPYEQYF
TGTGCCAGCAGCCAACGGCGGGGGGGCCCGTACGAGCAGTACTTC
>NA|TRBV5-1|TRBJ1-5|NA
CASSLADPQPQHF
TGCGCCAGCAGCTTGGCCGATCCCCAGCCCCAGCATTTT
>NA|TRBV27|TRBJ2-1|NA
CASSLSPSYNEQFF
TGTGCCAGCAGTTTATCACCCTCCTACAATGAGCAGTTCTTC
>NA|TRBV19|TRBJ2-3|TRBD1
CASSPYRGLSDTQYF
TGTGCCAGTAGTCCGTACAGGGGGCTGTCAGATACGCAGTATTTT
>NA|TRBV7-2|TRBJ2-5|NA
CASSLAGGSGETQYF
TGTGCCAGCAGCTTAGCAGGGGGGTCAGGGGAGACCCAGTACTTC
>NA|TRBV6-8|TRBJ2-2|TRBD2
CASSYGGLAGGPDGELFF
TGTGCCAGCAGTTACGGGGGCTTGGCGGGGGGGCCCGACGGGGAGCTGTTTTTT
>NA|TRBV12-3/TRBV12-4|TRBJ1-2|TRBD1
CASSLEDRGGYTF
TGTGCCAGCAGCTTGGAAGACAGGGGGGGCTACACCTTC
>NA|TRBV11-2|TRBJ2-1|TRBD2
CASSFLQRGDHNEQFF
TGTGCCAGCAGCTTCCTCCAGCGGGGGGACCACAATGAGCAGTTCTTC
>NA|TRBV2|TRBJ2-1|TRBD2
CASGRLAGLEQFF
TGTGCCAGCGGAAGACTAGCGGGGCTCGAGCAATTCTTC
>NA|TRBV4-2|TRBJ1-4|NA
CASSQGHNNEKLFF
TGTGCCAGCAGCCAAGGCCACAATAATGAAAAACTGTTTTTT
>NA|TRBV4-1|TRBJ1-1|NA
CASSQDALRTEAFF
TGCGCCAGCAGCCAAGATGCCTTGAGGACTGAAGCTTTCTTT
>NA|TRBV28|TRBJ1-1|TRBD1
CASSLDGTANTEAFF
TGTGCCAGCAGTTTGGACGGGACAGCGAACACTGAAGCTTTCTTT
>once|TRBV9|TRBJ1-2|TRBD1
CASSVGGDREHAGYTF
TGTGCCAGCAGCGTAGGGGGGGACAGGGAGCATGCTGGCTACACCTTC
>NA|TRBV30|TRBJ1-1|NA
CAWSWRGNTEAFF
TGTGCCTGGAGCTGGAGGGGGAACACTGAAGCTTTCTTT
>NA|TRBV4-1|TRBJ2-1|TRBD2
CASSQAGTSGGVNNEQFF
TGCGCCAGCAGCCAGGCCGGGACTAGCGGGGGTGTTAACAATGAGCAGTTCTTC
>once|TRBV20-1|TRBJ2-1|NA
CSALREVEQFF
TGCAGTGCTTTAAGGGAGGTTGAGCAGTTCTTC